This TCR beta chain stems from a study of T-cell memory formation after mild COVID-19. Turning to the study itself: There were largely donor-specific TCR clusters.

Findings and limits, study-wide: Pre-infection memory harbored some responding clones, suggesting cross-reactive memory joined.

Worth noting for this clonotype: The target antigen is unknown. Germline and junction disagree at one end, which may indicate a read error.

Per germline, CDR1 LGHNA and CDR2 YNFKEQ. The CDR3 is 14 amino acids. Researchers used 5'RACE with constant-segment primers to make TCR alpha and TCR beta cDNA libraries that carry sample barcodes and UMIs. TCRdb re-called the 5' RACE reads through MiXCR, storing one row per CDR3 protein. The data hold 350,000 to 500,000 distinct CDR3 sequences, with 20% observed a single time. The sample comprised PBMCs or a T cell subset sorted from them (not recorded which). This clonotype was sampled from an adult woman who had mild COVID-19 (a few samples of this study predate the infection). Cell type and time point are not known. The chain joins TRBV4-2 to TRBJ2-2; D remains ambiguous. Here the CDR3 DNA reads TGTGCCAGCCGCCACTCCCCGAACACCGGGGAGCTGTTTTTT. It translates to CASRHSPNTGELFF.